Presented here are 7 T cell receptor beta chains from one specimen sequenced in a study of response to subunit inactivated influenza vaccine. TCRdb processed the RT-PCR reads anew with MiXCR; each CDR3 protein has one entry. The table has about 500,000 distinct CDR3 sequences, approximately 16% seen once. This material consisted of CD4+ T cells sorted from PBMCs, taken roughly 24 months after vaccination. The receptors originated from a man aged 45 to 70 who received an inactivated influenza vaccine.

The chain employs TRBV6-5 and TRBJ2-3; 7 positions agree with TRBD2. With 0 bases clipped from V and 1 base from J, the junction kept 1 base outside the gene matches. CDR1 and CDR2 (germline): MNHEY, SVGAGI. This CDR3 is 15 amino acids long. The CDR3 coding sequence is TGTGCCAGCAGTTACTCCACTAGCGGCACAGATACGCAGTATTTT. The encoded protein is CASSYSTSGTDTQYF.

This chain joins TRBV3-1 and TRBJ2-2, with a possible D match to TRBD1 (6 bases). V was cut by 3 bases and J by 1 base, with 12 bases left in between. The germline V gene encodes CDR1 LGHDT and CDR2 YNNKEL (reference sequence). The length of the CDR3 is 16 residues. The CDR3 region is CASSHNPGQNTGELFF. Here the CDR3 DNA reads TGTGCCAGCAGCCATAATCCGGGACAGAACACCGGGGAGCTGTTTTTT.

This clonotype was seen only a few times. This chain connects TRBV20-1 to TRBJ2-2, with D possibly matching TRBD2 (5 bases). V was shortened by 5 bases and J by 1 base, with 14 bases between the two germline ends. CDR1 and CDR2 (germline): DFQATT, SNEGSKA (reference sequence). There are 15 residues in the CDR3. In DNA, the CDR3 is TGCAGTGCTCCTGATAGCGATTTGAACACCGGGGAGCTGTTTTTT. Protein product: CSAPDSDLNTGELFF.

The sample holds a few counts of this clonotype. The chain is built from TRBV7-2 and TRBJ2-3, with D unclear. The V gene lost 2 bases and the J gene lost 2 bases, with 11 bases spanning the gap. The germline CDR1 and CDR2 sequences are SGHTA and FQGNSA. The CDR3 contains 15 residues. The CDR3 region is CASSLRRSPTDTQYF. CDR3 bases: TGTGCCAGCAGCTTAAGAAGAAGTCCCACAGATACGCAGTATTTT.

The J gene is TRBJ2-7, the V gene TRBV20-1; D is perhaps TRBD2 (6 bases). CDR3 size: 14 residues. Trimming left V 5 bases short and J 3 bases short, with 17 bases between. Germline V gene sequence: CDR1 DFQATT, CDR2 SNEGSKA (reference sequence). Here the CDR3 reads CSAQRAGTNYEQYF. The CDR3 DNA sequence: TGCAGTGCTCAAAGGGCGGGAACCAACTACGAGCAGTACTTC.

V and J are TRBV7-9 and TRBJ2-4; perhaps TRBD2 as D (6 bases). The V and J ends lost 6 bases and 12 bases respectively, with 18 bases between them. The CDR3 spans 13 residues. Germline CDR1 is SEHNR and CDR2 is FQNEAQ (reference sequence). The chain's CDR3 is CASSSTGLLAQYF. CDR3 DNA sequence: TGTGCCAGCAGTTCGACGGGACTTCTAGCTCAGTACTTC.

V and J are TRBV9 and TRBJ2-2; 8 nucleotides match TRBD2. J lost 0 bases, V lost 2 bases, and 6 bases had no gene match. Germline CDR1 reads SGDLS; CDR2 reads YYNGEE. CDR3 length: 17 residues. The DNA for the CDR3 is TGTGCCAGCAGCGTCGGACAAGCGGGGGCGAACACCGGGGAGCTGTTTTTT. This codes for CASSVGQAGANTGELFF.